The 14 T cell receptor beta chains below were found in one sample sequenced in a study of molecular identifiers for immune sequencing clone quantification. Via MiXCR, TCRdb re-called the PCR reads, giving one row per CDR3 protein. The sample lists 460,000 or so distinct CDR3 sequences; 25% were seen once. The sequenced sample consisted of naive CD8+ T cells from blood, with Jurkat cell RNA spiked in. Subset given: FACS-sorted CD8+CD4-CCR7+CD45RA+ naive T cells. The source is a human donor in good health. Some libraries in this study had Jurkat cell RNA spiked in.

This clonotype was seen a few times. CDR3 loop: CAWNFGQGATGDTQYF. CDR3 DNA: TGTGCCTGGAACTTCGGACAGGGGGCGACGGGGGATACGCAGTATTTT. The J gene is TRBJ2-3, the V gene TRBV30; 11 bases are shared with TRBD1. The junction had 12 bases not matched to a gene; V was cut back by 4 bases and J by 6 bases. The CDR3 sequence is 16 residues long. Germline V CDR1 and CDR2: GTSNPN, SVGIG (reference sequence). Full variable domain (rest looked up from reference TRBV30 and TRBJ2-3): SQTIHQWPATLVQPVGSPLSLECTVEGTSNPNLYWYRQAAGRGLQLLFYSVGIGQISSEVPQNLSASRPQDRQFILSSKKLLLSDSGFYLCAWNFGQGATGDTQYFGPGTRLTVL.

This sequence joins TRBV3-1 and TRBJ2-2; no clear D. CDR1 is LGHDT and CDR2 is YNNKEL in the germline V gene (reference sequence). The CDR3 is 14 residues long. V shed 4 bases and J shed 2 bases, with 8 bases lying between them. The CDR3 loop is CASSRVGNTGELFF. In DNA form, the CDR3 reads TGTGCCAGCAGCCGCGTTGGTAACACCGGGGAGCTGTTTTTT.

This clonotype was seen more than once but under ten times. The chain recombines TRBV19 with TRBJ2-2, with 14 bases fitting TRBD2. Losses at the gene ends were 6 bases for V and 5 bases for J; bases not matched to a gene: 17. The CDR3 spans 20 residues. Germline loops: CDR1 LNHDA, CDR2 SQIVND (reference sequence). DNA of the CDR3: TGTGCCAGTAGCCAAGTCGATTGGACTAGCGGGGGGTTTAGGACCGGGGAGCTGTTTTTT. Its protein product is CASSQVDWTSGGFRTGELFF.

Many counts were recorded for this clonotype. The V call is TRBV5-6, the J call TRBJ1-5; no clear D gene. Trimming stripped 4 bases from V and 9 bases from J, with 11 bases between. This CDR3 is 12 amino acids long. The V gene's germline CDR1 is SGHDT and CDR2 YYEEEE. CDR3 DNA sequence: TGTGCCAGCAGCACTCCAGAAACGCCCCAGCATTTT. Translation gives CASSTPETPQHF.

The V and J genes are TRBV4-1 and TRBJ2-7; 7 bases are shared with TRBD1. Germline V gene sequence: CDR1 MGHRA, CDR2 YSYEKL. CDR3 size: 16 residues. The junction had 8 bases not matched to a gene; V was cut back by 0 bases and J by 3 bases. DNA for the CDR3: TGCGCCAGCAGCCAAGATTCTCGACAGGGAGACTACGAGCAGTACTTC. It translates to CASSQDSRQGDYEQYF.

This clonotype was observed at least ten times. The chain has TRBV5-1 and TRBJ2-7, with D hard to call. The ends were cut back, 3 bases at V and 2 bases at J, with 12 bases in the middle. This CDR3 is 14 amino acids long. CDR1 SGHRS and CDR2 YFSETQ come from the germline V gene. The CDR3 sequence: CASSSGQEAYEQYF. The CDR3 DNA reads TGCGCCAGCAGCTCCGGGCAAGAGGCCTACGAGCAGTACTTC.

This clonotype was seen only a few times. Here the CDR3 DNA reads TGTGCCAGCAGCTTGGCCGACGGACTAGACGAATACGAGCAGTACTTC. Its protein is CASSLADGLDEYEQYF. This chain connects TRBV5-6 to TRBJ2-7, with 7 bases lining up with TRBD2. V lost 0 bases and J lost 4; bases outside the gene matches: 10. Per germline, CDR1 SGHDT and CDR2 YYEEEE. This CDR3 is built from 16 residues.

The V call is TRBV10-2, the J call TRBJ2-3; TRBD2 matches 9 bases. V dropped 4 bases and J dropped 4; count of bases not matched to a gene: 6. This CDR3 spans 15 amino acids. Germline CDR1 reads WSHSY; CDR2 reads SAAADI. CDR3 sequence reads: CASSGGGGASDTQYF. CDR3 nucleotides: TGCGCCAGCAGTGGTGGCGGGGGGGCATCAGATACGCAGTATTTT.

For this clonotype: A much larger clone is a single base away; this may be a read error. The chain couples TRBV7-9 to TRBJ2-2; 11 nucleotides line up with TRBD2. Germline-derived CDR1 and CDR2 are SEHNR and FQNEAQ (reference sequence). The CDR3 contains 15 residues. The CDR3 is CASSLAGGEAGELLF. The CDR3 DNA follows: TGTGCCAGCAGCCTAGCGGGAGGCGAGGCCGGGGAGCTGCTTTTT.

To note about this clonotype: One base away lies a much larger clone, so this may be a sequencing read error. This chain uses TRBV7-9 with TRBJ2-3; 8 bases line up with TRBD2. The CDR3 extends over 16 amino acids. Germline loops: CDR1 SEHNR, CDR2 FQNEAQ (reference sequence). CDR3 loop: CTSSLVGSGTTDTQYF. As DNA, the CDR3 is TGTACCAGCAGCTTAGTCGGTAGCGGGACGACAGATACGCAGTATTTT.

Comments on this clonotype: This clone may be a read error of a much larger clone one base away. The chain links TRBV4-1 to TRBJ1-4, with D tentatively TRBD1 (5 bases). This CDR3 region has 14 residues. V was cut by 6 bases and J by 12 bases, with 20 bases left in between. Germline CDR1 and CDR2: MGHRA and YSYEKL. The CDR3 protein is CASRGEGGGEELFF. For the CDR3, the DNA is TGCGCCAGCAGGGGGGAGGGAGGAGGAGAAGAACTGTTTTTT.

J is TRBJ2-7 and V is TRBV4-1; 8 bases agree with TRBD2. The ends lost 4 bases at V and 6 bases at J; junction bases unmatched: 5. CDR3 length equals 13 residues. Germline CDR1 MGHRA, CDR2 YSYEKL. This chain's CDR3 is CASSRGLAAEQYF. The CDR3, as DNA: TGCGCCAGCAGCCGTGGACTAGCAGCCGAGCAGTACTTC.

This clonotype has a count of ten or more. The V call is TRBV5-1, the J call TRBJ2-7; unclear D gene. Germline-derived CDR1 and CDR2 are SGHRS and YFSETQ. The V and J ends lost 1 base and 5 bases respectively, with 10 bases between them. This CDR3 comprises 13 residues. The CDR3 here is CASSLFRRDEQYF. CDR3 DNA sequence: TGCGCCAGCAGCTTGTTCCGAAGGGACGAGCAGTACTTC.

DNA for the CDR3: TGTGCCAGCAGCCACTTAAACCGGGACAGGGCTACCAACGTCCTGACTTTC. Translated: CASSHLNRDRATNVLTF. This chain connects TRBV3-1 to TRBJ2-6; 9 bases are shared with TRBD1. V was clipped by 3 bases and J by 8 bases; unmatched bases: 11. In germline, CDR1 is LGHDT, CDR2 YNNKEL (reference sequence). The length of the CDR3 is 17 residues. Full variable domain (remainder filled in from reference TRBV3-1 and TRBJ2-6): DTAVSQTPKYLVTQMGNDKSIKCEQNLGHDTMYWYKQDSKKFLKIMFSYNNKELIINETVPNRFSPKSPDKAHLNLHINSLELGDSAVYFCASSHLNRDRATNVLTFGAGSRLTVL.